A single sample gave rise to the 19 T cell receptor beta chains below, sequenced in a study of cytomegalovirus exposure and HLA in healthy donors. Vbeta (60) and Jbeta (13) primers were used in the PCR. Produced via immunoSEQ multiplex PCR; TCRdb's table is partial and in-frame only. In the table there are approximately 53,000 clones, 70% to 80% of which are singletons. Sequenced material: PBMCs. These receptors came from a woman in her thirties or forties in good health and CMV-seropositive.

The J gene is TRBJ2-7, the V gene TRBV7-9, with no clear D. The V gene's germline CDR1 is SEHNR and CDR2 FQNEAQ (reference sequence). The CDR3 is 14 residues long. The germline V and J ends were trimmed by 5 bases and 1 base, with 12 bases remaining between them. The CDR3 here is CASSQSAVSYEQYF. The CDR3 nucleotides are TGTGCCAGCAGCCAAAGCGCGGTATCCTACGAGCAGTACTTC.

The V gene is TRBV10-3, the J gene TRBJ2-3; weak D call: TRBD1 (6 bases). V gave up 6 bases and J gave up 6 bases, with 13 bases separating them. The CDR3 has 13 amino acids. CDR1 ENHRY and CDR2 SYGVKD come from the germline V gene. The CDR3 reads CAIRPDSQDTQYF. CDR3 coding DNA: TGTGCCATCAGACCGGACAGCCAGGATACGCAGTATTTT.

This chain connects TRBV2 to TRBJ2-1, with 12 bases fitting TRBD2. In germline, CDR1 is SNHLY, CDR2 FYNNEI. With 2 bases clipped from V and 15 bases from J, the junction kept 8 bases outside the gene matches. The CDR3 sequence is 14 residues long. CDR3 loop: CASSEWASGGALFF. In DNA, the CDR3 is TGTGCCAGCAGTGAATGGGCTAGCGGGGGGGCCCTGTTCTTC. The whole variable domain, filled in from reference TRBV2 and TRBJ2-1, reads EPEVTQTPSHQVTQMGQEVILRCVPISNHLYFYWYRQILGQKVEFLVSFYNNEISEKSEIFDDQFSVERPDGSNFTLKIRSTKLEDSAMYFCASSEWASGGALFFGPGTRLTVL.

The chain recombines TRBV4-1 with TRBJ1-2; no firm D call. The CDR3 consists of 13 residues. The V end lost 0 bases, the J end lost 8 bases, and 10 bases lay between the germline ends. Germline CDR1 is MGHRA and CDR2 is YSYEKL. This CDR3 is CASSQDGPYGYTF. As DNA, the CDR3 is TGCGCCAGCAGCCAAGATGGGCCCTACGGCTACACCTTC.

This clone was seen more than once but under ten times. The gene calls are TRBV7-2 and TRBJ2-2; TRBD2 is a possible D gene (6 bases). Trimming shortened V by 5 bases and J by 3 bases, and 22 bases separated the two germline ends. The CDR3 contains 18 residues. CDR1 and CDR2 (germline): SGHTA, FQGNSA. The CDR3 sequence: CASSKRVVGGADTGELFF. The CDR3 DNA sequence: TGTGCCAGCAGCAAACGTGTGGTAGGAGGGGCGGACACCGGGGAGCTGTTTTTT.

This clone showed up just a few times. The chain employs TRBV7-9 and TRBJ2-3; TRBD2 matches at 14 bases. The CDR3 has 15 residues. With 5 bases clipped from V and 4 bases from J, the junction kept 2 bases outside the gene matches. In germline, CDR1 is SEHNR, CDR2 FQNEAQ (reference sequence). DNA for the CDR3: TGTGCCAGCAGCGGGACTAGCGGGGGATCAGATACGCAGTATTTT. It yields the protein CASSGTSGGSDTQYF.

The rearrangement joins TRBV10-2 to TRBJ2-3; 9 positions match TRBD2. V gave up 6 bases and J gave up 2 bases; unmatched junction bases: 6. Germline CDR1 WSHSY, CDR2 SAAADI. The CDR3 contains 15 residues. CDR3 in DNA: TGCGCCAGCAGCGCCCGGACTAGCGACACAGATACGCAGTATTTT. Amino acids: CASSARTSDTDTQYF.

This chain connects TRBV7-9 to TRBJ1-5; D gene ambiguous. Germline V gene sequence: CDR1 SEHNR, CDR2 FQNEAQ (reference sequence). Trimming removed 5 bases from V and 4 bases from J, with 9 bases in between. This CDR3 contains 13 residues. The CDR3 DNA is TGTGCCAGCAGCCTAGTAGCTAATCAGCCCCAGCATTTT. Its translation is CASSLVANQPQHF. The variable domain in full, with the rest retrieved from reference TRBV7-9 and TRBJ1-5, is DTGVSQNPRHKITKRGQNVTFRCDPISEHNRLYWYRQTLGQGPEFLTYFQNEAQLEKSRLLSDRFSAERPKGSFSTLEIQRTEQGDSAMYLCASSLVANQPQHFGDGTRLSIL.

The rearrangement links TRBV7-9 to TRBJ2-3; possibly TRBD2 for D (6 bases). V was cut by 5 bases and J by 4 bases, with 10 bases left in between. The CDR3 loop spans 13 amino acids. Germline CDR1 is SEHNR and CDR2 is FQNEAQ (reference sequence). In nucleotides, the CDR3 is TGTGCCAGCAGCGGGACTGGGGCAGATACGCAGTATTTT. Translating gives CASSGTGADTQYF.

V gene TRBV11-2 combines with J gene TRBJ2-2, with 7 nucleotides matching TRBD1. CDR1 and CDR2 from the germline V gene are SGHAT and FQNNGV. The CDR3 loop spans 14 amino acids. Germline trimming cut 5 bases from V and 5 bases from J; bases unmatched to any gene: 5. CDR3 DNA: TGTGCCAGCAGCCCCGACAGGGTTACCGGGGAGCTGTTTTTT. Translated: CASSPDRVTGELFF.

This clone was seen more than once but under ten times. The chain is built from TRBV29-1 and TRBJ2-2, with TRBD1 identical over 8 bases. This CDR3 has 13 residues. J was trimmed by 6 bases and V by 4 bases; bases with no gene match: 4. Germline V gene sequence: CDR1 SQVTM, CDR2 ANQGSEA. The CDR3, as DNA: TGCAGCGTTGTACGGGACAGGTCCGGGGAGCTGTTTTTT. It encodes CSVVRDRSGELFF.

J is TRBJ1-2 and V is TRBV7-2, with 7 bases lining up with TRBD1. Germline CDR1 SGHTA, CDR2 FQGNSA. The V gene end was trimmed by 0 bases and the J gene end by 8 bases; junction bases not matched to a gene: 9. This CDR3 has 15 residues. CDR3 loop: CASSLATGIQEGYTF. CDR3 in DNA: TGTGCCAGCAGCTTAGCGACAGGGATACAGGAGGGCTACACCTTC. Supplemented by reference TRBV7-2 and TRBJ1-2, the full variable domain reads GAGVSQSPSNKVTEKGKDVELRCDPISGHTALYWYRQSLGQGLEFLIYFQGNSAPDKSGLPSDRFSAERTGGSVSTLTIQRTQQEDSAVYLCASSLATGIQEGYTFGSGTRLTVV.

This clone was found a few times. The chain employs TRBV6-1 and TRBJ1-1; D is undetermined. The CDR3 consists of 13 residues. Trimming shortened V by 5 bases and J by 1 base, and 8 bases separated the two germline ends. Germline V CDR1 and CDR2: MNHNS, SASEGT. The CDR3 nucleotides are TGTGCCAGCAGTTTCAACAGGAACACTGAAGCTTTCTTT. Protein sequence: CASSFNRNTEAFF.

The chain recombines TRBV7-2 with TRBJ1-2, with 9 nucleotides matching TRBD1. CDR3 length: 15 amino acids. Per the germline V gene, CDR1 is SGHTA and CDR2 is FQGNSA. V lost 0 bases and J lost 6; bases outside the gene matches: 5. Here the CDR3 reads CASSLAGDRDHGYTF. The DNA for the CDR3 is TGTGCCAGCAGCTTAGCGGGGGACAGGGACCATGGCTACACCTTC. Full variable domain (missing parts from reference TRBV7-2 and TRBJ1-2): GAGVSQSPSNKVTEKGKDVELRCDPISGHTALYWYRQSLGQGLEFLIYFQGNSAPDKSGLPSDRFSAERTGGSVSTLTIQRTQQEDSAVYLCASSLAGDRDHGYTFGSGTRLTVV.

The chain employs TRBV5-1 and TRBJ2-1, with D maybe TRBD1 (7 bases). The V gene lost 4 bases and the J gene lost 4 bases, with 12 bases spanning the gap. The V gene's germline CDR1 is SGHRS and CDR2 YFSETQ. This CDR3 comprises 14 residues. Here the CDR3 DNA reads TGCGCCAGCAGCCCGGGGGACAGATACAATGAGCAGTTCTTC. Protein sequence: CASSPGDRYNEQFF.

The rearrangement uses TRBV4-2 and TRBJ1-4; no definite D call. The CDR3 covers 17 residues. From germline, CDR1 is LGHNA and CDR2 YNFKEQ. With 0 bases removed from V and 0 bases from J, the gap between germline ends came to 11 bases. The CDR3 sequence is CASSQDATFATNEKLFF. The CDR3 DNA reads as TGTGCCAGCAGCCAAGATGCCACTTTTGCAACTAATGAAAAACTGTTTTTT.

This chain uses TRBV6-1 with TRBJ2-7; D not certain. In germline, CDR1 is MNHNS, CDR2 SASEGT. The CDR3 extends over 14 amino acids. Trimming left V 6 bases short and J 2 bases short, with 14 bases between. The CDR3 nucleotides are TGTGCCAGCAGCCCCTATGCTGACACCTACGAGCAGTACTTC. Translation: CASSPYADTYEQYF.

The chain employs TRBV19 and TRBJ1-5; 7 bases align to TRBD1. CDR1 is LNHDA and CDR2 is SQIVND in the germline V gene (reference sequence). CDR3 length: 13 amino acids. Trimming took 6 bases from V and 4 from J; bases not matched to a gene: 3. CDR3 bases: TGTGCCAGTAGCCAGGGGGGTAATCAGCCCCAGCATTTT. Encoded protein: CASSQGGNQPQHF.

The gene calls are TRBV7-9 and TRBJ2-1; 12 nucleotides align to TRBD2. Germline CDR1 SEHNR, CDR2 FQNEAQ (reference sequence). This CDR3 contains 18 residues. The ends lost 5 bases at V and 7 bases at J; junction bases unmatched: 15. CDR3 loop: CASSHHTRTSGVENEQFF. In nucleotides, the CDR3 is TGTGCCAGCAGCCATCACACAAGGACTAGCGGGGTCGAGAATGAGCAGTTCTTC.